One sample yielded the 26 T cell receptor beta chains listed below, sequenced in a study of T cell responses to AZD1222 COVID-19 vaccine. TCRdb's copy holds only in-frame clones and misses some; the assay was immunoSEQ multiplex PCR. The data hold roughly 120,000 clones, with just over 90% observed a single time. Sequencing was performed on peripheral blood, taken 28 days after the second AZD1222 dose. The receptor set was obtained from an adult who received the AZD1222 COVID-19 vaccine.

The rearrangement links TRBV11-2 to TRBJ1-4, with D unclear. From germline, CDR1 is SGHAT and CDR2 FQNNGV. The V end lost 5 bases, the J end lost 0 bases, and 13 bases lay between the germline ends. The CDR3 extends over 16 amino acids. The CDR3 here is CASSPLGLPTNEKLFF. The CDR3 DNA follows: TGTGCCAGCAGCCCCCTTGGACTCCCAACTAATGAAAAACTGTTTTTT.

This clone has just one count. J is TRBJ2-1 and V is TRBV6-5; D is possibly TRBD2 (5 bases). Per the germline V gene, CDR1 is MNHEY and CDR2 is SVGAGI. This CDR3 contains 15 residues. The V gene lost 0 bases and the J gene lost 5 bases, with 11 bases spanning the gap. The chain's CDR3 is CASSYSTGRHNEQFF. CDR3 in DNA: TGTGCCAGCAGTTACTCGACGGGGAGACACAATGAGCAGTTCTTC.

This clone was found once. The genes are TRBV3-1 (or the pseudogene TRBV3-2) and TRBJ1-5; D is possibly TRBD1 (5 bases). The CDR3 sequence is 16 residues long. The V end lost 1 base, the J end lost 5 bases, and 15 bases lay between the germline ends. Germline CDR1 is LGHDT and CDR2 is YNNKEL (reference sequence). DNA for the CDR3: TGTGCCAGCAGCCAAGGGTCTGGGCAGGGTTATCAGCCCCAGCATTTT. Amino acid sequence: CASSQGSGQGYQPQHF.

This clone was counted between two and nine times. This rearrangement joins TRBV10-3 to TRBJ1-3; D not certain. Trimming took off 6 bases at V and 0 bases at J, with 6 bases between the two ends. The CDR3 extends over 13 amino acids. CDR1 is ENHRY and CDR2 is SYGVKD in the germline V gene. CDR3 in amino acids: CAIRESSGNTIYF. CDR3 DNA: TGTGCCATCAGGGAAAGCTCTGGAAACACCATATATTTT.

The chain is built from TRBV28 and TRBJ1-5, with D unclear. CDR1 MDHEN and CDR2 SYDVKM come from the germline V gene. Trimming stripped 5 bases from V and 5 bases from J, with 7 bases between. The CDR3 consists of 12 residues. The CDR3 loop reads CASSPMDQPQHF. CDR3 DNA sequence: TGTGCCAGCAGTCCTATGGATCAGCCCCAGCATTTT. Based on the CDR3 plus reference TRBV28 and TRBJ1-5, the full variable domain is DVKVTQSSRYLVKRTGEKVFLECVQDMDHENMFWYRQDPGLGLRLIYFSYDVKMKEKGDIPEGYSVSREKKERFSLILESASTNQTSMYLCASSPMDQPQHFGDGTRLSIL.

The rearrangement links TRBV2 to TRBJ1-2; D is ambiguous. The V end was cut by 0 bases, the J end by 4 bases, with 6 bases between. The CDR3 loop spans 13 amino acids. The germline CDR1 and CDR2 sequences are SNHLY and FYNNEI. In nucleotides, the CDR3 is TGTGCCAGCAGTGAAGCAAGGAGCTATGGCTACACCTTC. Translation: CASSEARSYGYTF.

The chain has TRBV19 and TRBJ1-1; D gene uncertain. CDR3 size: 14 residues. The germline V and J ends were trimmed by 2 bases and 5 bases, with 12 bases remaining between them. Per germline, CDR1 LNHDA and CDR2 SQIVND (reference sequence). Here the CDR3 reads CASSINEGWTEAFF. The DNA for the CDR3 is TGTGCCAGTAGTATAAACGAGGGTTGGACTGAAGCTTTCTTT.

This clone was counted a single time. This sequence joins TRBV7-2 and TRBJ2-7; 9 bases are shared with TRBD2. The CDR3 is 16 residues long. Germline V CDR1 and CDR2: SGHTA, FQGNSA. Unmatched junction bases numbered 14, after V lost 5 bases and J lost 6 bases. CDR3 in DNA: TGTGCCAGCAGCCCCGGGAGCGGGAGGCCCTTGATCGAGCAGTACTTC. It specifies CASSPGSGRPLIEQYF.

The count of this clone is one. The CDR3 loop is CASSVEVSSTYEQYF. In nucleotides, the CDR3 is TGTGCCAGCAGCGTAGAGGTTAGCAGCACCTACGAGCAGTACTTC. The V gene is TRBV9, the J gene TRBJ2-7; D uncertain. Germline assignment: CDR1 SGDLS and CDR2 YYNGEE. V was cut by 0 bases and J by 2 bases, with 12 bases left in between. The CDR3 is 15 residues long.

The V and J genes are TRBV7-2 and TRBJ2-7, with D hard to call. The CDR3 length is 15 residues. Germline-derived CDR1 and CDR2 are SGHTA and FQGNSA. V gave up 2 bases and J gave up 7 bases, with 18 bases separating them. The CDR3 DNA follows: TGTGCCAGCAGCTTATTTGGGAAAGGATCGGGTGAGCAGTACTTC. Translating it yields CASSLFGKGSGEQYF.

This clone was seen just once. This chain joins TRBV5-4 and TRBJ1-4; 8 bases match TRBD1. The germline gives CDR1 SGHNT, CDR2 YYREEE (reference sequence). This CDR3 is 14 amino acids long. J gave up 12 bases and V 1 base, and 8 bases lay outside the gene matches. The CDR3 DNA sequence: TGTGCCAGCAGCTTGAATCAGGGGGCGGGCGAACTGTTTTTT. This gives the protein CASSLNQGAGELFF. The full variable domain, its missing parts supplied by reference TRBV5-4 and TRBJ1-4, is ETGVTQSPTHLIKTRGQQVTLRCSSQSGHNTVSWYQQALGQGPQFIFQYYREEENGRGNFPPRFSGLQFPNYSSELNVNALELDDSALYLCASSLNQGAGELFFGSGTQLSVL.

The gene calls are TRBV19 and TRBJ1-1; D is unresolved. The CDR3 length is 13 residues. Trimming removed 6 bases at V and 12 bases at J, with 20 bases between. Germline values: CDR1 LNHDA, CDR2 SQIVND (reference sequence). DNA of the CDR3: TGTGCCAGTAGCCGAGGACGGGAGTTTAAGACTTTCTTT. It is translated as CASSRGREFKTFF.

V usage is TRBV7-2 and J usage is TRBJ1-1; tentative D call: TRBD1 (5 bases). CDR1 is SGHTA, CDR2 FQGNSA, per germline. The CDR3 contains 14 residues. Trimming shortened V by 8 bases and J by 4 bases, and 17 bases separated the two germline ends. For the CDR3, the DNA is TGTGCCAGCTCACTAACAAGGGGCGCCACTGAAGCTTTCTTT. This translates into CASSLTRGATEAFF.

This chain joins TRBV27 and TRBJ2-7, with TRBD1 matching over 9 bases. V lost 6 bases and J lost 3; bases outside the gene matches: 9. CDR3 size: 15 residues. CDR1 and CDR2 from the germline V gene are MNHEY and SMNVEV (reference sequence). CDR3 in DNA: TGTGCCAGCAGCCGAGCCGGGACAGGGAACTACGAGCAGTACTTC. This sequence encodes CASSRAGTGNYEQYF.

This chain joins TRBV2 and TRBJ1-1, with D possibly TRBD1 on 6 matching bases. CDR1 SNHLY and CDR2 FYNNEI come from the germline V gene. V lost 6 bases to trimming and J lost 0 bases, with 17 bases between them. The CDR3 loop spans 16 amino acids. CDR3 sequence reads: CASSTRGDTLNTEAFF. As DNA, the CDR3 is TGTGCCAGCAGCACCCGGGGGGACACCTTGAACACTGAAGCTTTCTTT.

CDR3 sequence reads: CASGQGGYGYTF. CDR3 in DNA: TGTGCCAGCGGACAGGGGGGTTATGGCTACACCTTC. The chain employs TRBV3-1 (or the pseudogene TRBV3-2) and TRBJ1-2, with 10 positions matching TRBD1. In germline, CDR1 is LGHDT, CDR2 YNNKEL (reference sequence). CDR3 length: 12 residues. The V and J ends lost 8 bases and 5 bases, in that order; junction bases with no gene match: 2.

This chain connects TRBV27 to TRBJ2-5; no reliable D call. Trimming left V 5 bases short and J 5 bases short, with 15 bases between. Germline CDR1 is MNHEY and CDR2 is SMNVEV (reference sequence). The CDR3 consists of 14 residues. The CDR3 here is CASSRATFGETQYF. In DNA, the CDR3 is TGTGCCAGCAGTCGAGCCACGTTCGGGGAGACCCAGTACTTC.

V is TRBV30 and J is TRBJ1-2; tentative D call: TRBD1 (6 bases). From germline, CDR1 is GTSNPN and CDR2 SVGIG (reference sequence). The germline V and J ends were trimmed by 6 bases and 11 bases, with 25 bases remaining between them. The CDR3 loop spans 14 amino acids. The CDR3 is CACRSLEGVFSYTF. The CDR3 bases are TGTGCCTGTCGATCCCTGGAGGGGGTATTTAGTTACACCTTC.

V and J are TRBV2 and TRBJ2-2; D possibly corresponds to TRBD1 (6 bases). Trimming removed 6 bases from V and 7 bases from J, with 9 bases in between. The germline CDR1 and CDR2 sequences are SNHLY and FYNNEI. CDR3 size: 12 residues. The CDR3 sequence is CASRQGIGELFF. The CDR3 DNA reads as TGTGCCAGCAGGCAGGGGATCGGGGAGCTGTTTTTT.

The genes are TRBV7-2 and TRBJ1-4; maybe TRBD1 (5 bases). Germline loops: CDR1 SGHTA, CDR2 FQGNSA. Trimming pared 5 bases from V and 8 bases from J, leaving 18 bases between. This CDR3 contains 15 residues. CDR3 in amino acids: CASSPQSWPGEKLFF. The CDR3 DNA is TGTGCCAGCAGCCCCCAATCCTGGCCAGGGGAAAAACTGTTTTTT.

This clone was seen only a few times. This chain joins TRBV5-5 and TRBJ1-6, with D perhaps TRBD1 (6 bases). Trimming cost V 4 bases and J 6 bases, with 14 bases left between them. Germline-derived CDR1 and CDR2 are SGHKS and YYEKEE (reference sequence). CDR3 length equals 15 residues. The CDR3 coding sequence is TGTGCCAGCAGCCAGATAAACAGGGTTAATTCACCCCTCCACTTT. Translation gives CASSQINRVNSPLHF.

This chain uses TRBV2 with TRBJ1-5; 8 nucleotides match TRBD1. V was clipped by 5 bases and J by 4 bases; unmatched bases: 4. Germline-derived CDR1 and CDR2 are SNHLY and FYNNEI. The CDR3 consists of 14 residues. CDR3 loop: CASSLQGDNQPQHF. The CDR3 nucleotides are TGTGCCAGCAGTCTACAGGGGGATAATCAGCCCCAGCATTTT.

This chain uses TRBV7-9 with TRBJ2-7; no definite D call. Trimming stripped 1 base from V and 2 bases from J, with 3 bases between. Germline lookup yields CDR1 SEHNR and CDR2 FQNEAQ (reference sequence). The CDR3 contains 12 residues. CDR3 region: CASSLVTYEQYF. CDR3 DNA sequence: TGTGCCAGCAGCTTAGTAACCTACGAGCAGTACTTC.

The chain links TRBV7-2 to TRBJ1-1; D is undetermined. V was clipped by 4 bases and J by 1 base, with 10 bases between them. CDR3 length: 14 amino acids. The germline V gene has CDR1 SGHTA and CDR2 FQGNSA. In nucleotides, the CDR3 is TGTGCCAGCAGCTGGTGGACGGAGAACACTGAAGCTTTCTTT. This gives the protein CASSWWTENTEAFF.

The rearrangement uses TRBV6-6 and TRBJ1-2; TRBD1 is a possible D gene (6 bases). V lost 4 bases, J lost 8 bases, and 17 bases lay in between. The CDR3 extends over 14 amino acids. Germline assignment: CDR1 MNHNY and CDR2 SVGAGI (reference sequence). The CDR3 coding sequence is TGTGCCAGCAGTTCACAGGGAATTTCTGCGGGCTACACCTTC. Translating it yields CASSSQGISAGYTF.

This rearrangement joins TRBV27 to TRBJ1-2; D is unclear. Per germline, CDR1 MNHEY and CDR2 SMNVEV (reference sequence). Deletions cut 1 base from V and 9 bases from J, with 15 bases between. This CDR3 spans 14 amino acids. CDR3 region: CASSLLGIPMRYTF. The CDR3 bases are TGTGCCAGCAGTTTATTAGGTATTCCTATGCGCTACACCTTC.